A single sample is the source of the 5 T cell receptor beta chains below, sequenced in a study of cytomegalovirus exposure and HLA in healthy donors. Use of 60 Vbeta and 13 Jbeta primers characterized the PCR. Some clones are missing from TCRdb's copy, which holds only in-frame ones; the method was immunoSEQ multiplex PCR. The repertoire includes around 170,000 clones, 77% of them detected once, and 1.4% sits in the top ten. Sample: PBMCs. The receptor set was obtained from a man aged 18 to 29 in good health and CMV-seronegative.

The genes are TRBV7-9 and TRBJ2-7, with a tentative D call TRBD2 (6 bases). The CDR3 consists of 13 residues. CDR1 is SEHNR, CDR2 FQNEAQ, per germline (reference sequence). V lost 4 bases to trimming and J lost 4 bases, with 11 bases between them. The CDR3 loop reads CASSSGGRYEQYF. Written as DNA, the CDR3 is TGTGCCAGCAGCTCCGGAGGGCGGTACGAGCAGTACTTC.

The chain has TRBV27 and TRBJ2-5; 10 positions agree with TRBD1. Trimming cost V 4 bases and J 3 bases; bases outside gene matches: 5. This CDR3 spans 15 amino acids. CDR1 and CDR2 (germline): MNHEY, SMNVEV (reference sequence). The CDR3 here is CASSSYGTGEETQYF. The CDR3 bases are TGTGCCAGCAGTTCCTACGGGACAGGGGAAGAGACCCAGTACTTC.

The V gene is TRBV7-2, the J gene TRBJ2-2; TRBD2 matches at 8 bases. Germline V gene sequence: CDR1 SGHTA, CDR2 FQGNSA. This CDR3 region has 16 residues. The V segment lost 5 bases and the J segment 6 bases; nucleotides outside the gene matches: 11. The DNA for the CDR3 is TGTGCCAGCAGCGCCCGAGCGGGAGAAAGGGCCGGGGAGCTGTTTTTT. This translates into CASSARAGERAGELFF.

V gene TRBV9 combines with J gene TRBJ2-1, with TRBD2 matching over 13 bases. V dropped 2 bases and J dropped 8; count of bases not matched to a gene: 7. CDR1 SGDLS and CDR2 YYNGEE come from the germline V gene. CDR3 length equals 16 residues. The CDR3: CASSVWTSGGVDEQFF. CDR3 nucleotide sequence: TGTGCCAGCAGCGTGTGGACTAGCGGGGGAGTCGATGAGCAGTTCTTC. Based on the CDR3 plus reference TRBV9 and TRBJ2-1, the full variable domain is DSGVTQTPKHLITATGQRVTLRCSPRSGDLSVYWYQQSLDQGLQFLIQYYNGEERAKGNILERFSAQQFPDLHSELNLSSLELGDSALYFCASSVWTSGGVDEQFFGPGTRLTVL.

This clone showed up just a few times. The chain uses TRBV10-3 and TRBJ1-2, with 12 nucleotides matching TRBD1. V shed 10 bases, J shed 8 bases, and the junction held 14 bases outside the gene matches. Germline V lookup: CDR1 ENHRY, CDR2 SYGVKD. The CDR3 consists of 15 residues. DNA for the CDR3: TGTGCCACCGCGAGGGACAGGGGGCGCGGGTGCGGCTACACCTTC. The encoded protein is CATARDRGRGCGYTF.